This T cell receptor beta chain was retrieved from a study of T cells in Graves' hyperthyroidism and ophthalmopathy. V gave up 0 bases and J gave up 10 bases, with 7 bases separating them. The CDR3 has 13 residues. Germline CDR1 LGHDT, CDR2 YNNKEL (reference sequence). The CDR3 regions of TCR beta were amplified from RNA transcripts. Carried out on the TCR CDR3, a first-round RT-PCR used the HTBI primer set. In TCRdb, the multiplex PCR reads were re-called with MiXCR into one record per CDR3 protein. This table has nearly 600,000 distinct CDR3 sequences, 12% to 15% appearing once. This clonotype was counted ten times or more. Its antigen remains unidentified. Overall study findings and caveats: It was a median around seven months before onset that the model predicted ophthalmopathy.

Ophthalmopathy patients showed a Clinical Activity Score of at least 3, NOSPECS grade of at least 4 and duration under 3 months. Patients with uncontrolled infections, other autoimmune diseases, pregnancy or lactation were excluded. V gene TRBV3-1 combines with J gene TRBJ1-6; D is ambiguous. The receptor's source is a young woman with Graves' ophthalmopathy. The sample comprised blood. CDR3 loop: CASSQDVASPLHF. CDR3 DNA: TGTGCCAGCAGCCAAGATGTAGCCTCACCCCTCCACTTT.